The source of this T cell receptor beta chain is a study of shared clonotypes between healthy human individuals. Study findings and constraints: Relative to clonotypes present in all four donors, those not shared had lower generation probabilities. Inspection by rarefaction showed sorted-subset sequencing to be incomplete despite large depth.

This CDR3 region has 15 residues. Trimming shortened V by 0 bases and J by 3 bases, and 10 bases separated the two germline ends. CDR1 and CDR2 (germline): SGHRS, YFSETQ. Clones were sequenced by immunoSEQ multiplex PCR, and TCRdb holds only the in-frame ones, with some missing. Found here are 1.6 million or so clones, roughly 95% of them singletons; the top ten hold 1.2%. Donors comprised healthy HIV-negative adults lacking recent acute infections or vaccinations. Every contributor of samples was a Caucasian grown-up residing in Nashville, Tennessee. This clone came up once. The antigen remains unidentified.

Sequencing was done on a sample of naive CD4+ T cells sorted from blood. Stated subset: CD45RA+ positively selected. This chain uses TRBV5-1 with TRBJ1-5; unclear D gene. The receptor was derived from a man aged 25 to 40 in good health. In nucleotides, the CDR3 is TGCGCCAGCAGCTTGGGCCCCTATAACAATCAGCCCCAGCATTTT. Translated, it gives CASSLGPYNNQPQHF.